This TCR beta chain originates from a study of blood T cell repertoires in COVID-19. About the research overall: From the United States, Italy and Spain came samples of acute and convalescent COVID-19. Sources were T cells, B-cell-depleted T cells, or PBMCs; the material itself was cDNA or gDNA.

This clone appeared once. The CDR3 extends over 15 amino acids. The germline gives CDR1 SGHVS, CDR2 FQNEAQ. V lost 4 bases to trimming and J lost 7 bases, with 19 bases between them. Source study methods: Amplified reference gene primers provided the basis for estimating nucleated cell counts. Method: immunoSEQ multiplex PCR; TCRdb's copy keeps in-frame clones and lacks some. V and J calls and clone size are as listed in that table; D and trimming were resolved from the DNA. The table records some 87,000 clones, 80% to 90% of them present only once. The sequence was obtained from a human donor in a cohort sampled during active COVID-19. Material for sequencing was peripheral blood. This chain links TRBV7-8 with TRBJ1-1; D possibly corresponds to TRBD1 (5 bases). The CDR3 region has the DNA TGTGCCAGCAGCTCCGCGGGGCTCGGAGGTGGTGAAGCTTTCTTT. Translated, it gives CASSSAGLGGGEAFF. Together with reference TRBV7-8 and TRBJ1-1, the CDR3 gives the full variable domain: GAGVSQSPRYKVAKRGQDVALRCDPISGHVSLFWYQQALGQGPEFLTYFQNEAQLDKSGLPSDRFFAERPEGSVSTLKIQRTQQEDSAVYLCASSSAGLGGGEAFFGQGTRLTVV.